The sequence of this TCR beta chain was determined in a study of OX40 agonist ivuxolimab in advanced cancers. The wider study: Of mixed ages from about 23 to 90 and averaging about 65 years, the group was around 78% male.

Study-wide points: More expanded clones were seen, on average, in CD8+ T cells than in CD4+.

TCRdb's table, derived via immunoSEQ multiplex PCR, lists solely in-frame clones and lacks some. The data show around 64,000 clones, approximately 80% seen once. Germline CDR1 reads SGHNT; CDR2 reads YENEEA. The CDR3 contains 14 residues. Trimming shortened V by 6 bases and J by 0 bases, and 9 bases separated the two germline ends. Points on this clone: Its target is not known.

The rearrangement joins TRBV11-3 to TRBJ2-1; D is ambiguous. This material consisted of CD4+ or CD8+ T cells sorted from blood, taken in a trial of the OX40 agonist ivuxolimab. The TCR was taken from an adult with an advanced solid tumor such as melanoma, head and neck, liver or kidney cancer. The CDR3 DNA sequence: TGTGCCAGCAGAAGGGAAAACTCCTACAATGAGCAGTTCTTC. Translation gives CASRRENSYNEQFF.